Presented here are 16 T cell receptor beta chains from one specimen sequenced in a study of shared clonotypes between healthy human individuals. It was CD45RO-negative cells, positively selected for CCR7, that made up naive CD8 cells, with terminally differentiated effector memory CD45RA+ cells excluded. The protocol was immunoSEQ multiplex PCR, while the TCRdb copy is restricted to in-frame clones and leaves out a portion. Among about 2.2 million clones listed, over 85% were seen once. Input material: naive CD8+ T cells from PBMCs. The origin of the receptors is a young man in good health. Some clones in this sample may be carry-over from other donors' samples.

The sample holds one count of this clone. This chain connects TRBV18 to TRBJ2-1; D remains ambiguous. Trimming took 2 bases from V and 8 from J, leaving 10 bases between them. The CDR3 has 13 amino acids. The germline V gene has CDR1 KGHSH and CDR2 LQKENI. CDR3 region: CASSPILGYEQFF. In DNA form, the CDR3 reads TGTGCCAGCTCACCAATTCTGGGGTATGAGCAGTTCTTC.

This chain uses TRBV5-8 with TRBJ2-6, with 7 bases matching TRBD1. V was pared by 4 bases and J by 4 bases, with 11 bases of the junction left unmatched. Germline loops: CDR1 SGHTS, CDR2 YDEGEE. The CDR3 consists of 17 residues. The CDR3: CASSRGTATDGANVLTF. The CDR3 coding sequence is TGTGCCAGCAGCCGAGGGACAGCCACAGACGGGGCCAACGTCCTGACTTTC. Drawing the rest from reference TRBV5-8 and TRBJ2-6, the complete variable domain is EAGVTQSPTHLIKTRGQQATLRCSPISGHTSVYWYQQALGLGLQFLLWYDEGEERNRGNFPPRFSGRQFPNYSSELNVNALELEDSALYLCASSRGTATDGANVLTFGAGSRLTVL.

The chain combines TRBV5-5 with TRBJ1-1, with D perhaps matching TRBD1 (5 bases). The CDR3 totals 17 residues. V was shortened by 1 base and J by 5 bases, with 21 bases between the two germline ends. Germline-derived CDR1 and CDR2 are SGHKS and YYEKEE (reference sequence). CDR3 protein: CASSLYVYRFEGTEAFF. Written as DNA, the CDR3 is TGTGCCAGCAGCTTGTACGTATACAGGTTTGAAGGGACTGAAGCTTTCTTT.

The chain recombines TRBV7-9 with TRBJ1-3; no firm D call. Germline V gives CDR1 SEHNR, CDR2 FQNEAQ (reference sequence). The V and J ends lost 3 bases and 2 bases respectively, with 17 bases between them. The CDR3 consists of 17 residues. CDR3 loop: CASSFFSTRPPGNTIYF. The CDR3 nucleotides read TGTGCCAGCAGCTTTTTTAGCACCCGCCCCCCTGGAAACACCATATATTTT. The full variable domain, its missing parts supplied by reference TRBV7-9 and TRBJ1-3, is DTGVSQNPRHKITKRGQNVTFRCDPISEHNRLYWYRQTLGQGPEFLTYFQNEAQLEKSRLLSDRFSAERPKGSFSTLEIQRTEQGDSAMYLCASSFFSTRPPGNTIYFGEGSWLTVV.

This rearrangement joins TRBV7-6 to TRBJ2-2, with D hard to call. The V and J ends lost 3 bases and 6 bases respectively, with 20 bases between them. CDR1 SGHVS and CDR2 FNYEAQ come from the germline V gene. The CDR3 covers 17 residues. The CDR3 coding sequence is TGTGCCAGCAGCTTGGAACTACCTCCCGAAAGCGCCGGGGAGCTGTTTTTT. Protein sequence: CASSLELPPESAGELFF.

This chain links TRBV7-8 with TRBJ1-4; D perhaps matches TRBD1 (5 bases). The CDR3 runs to 16 residues. V was clipped by 6 bases and J by 4 bases, with 18 bases between them. Germline CDR1 reads SGHVS; CDR2 reads FQNEAQ. In DNA, the CDR3 is TGTGCCAGCAGAAGAGACTCCAGGGTGCTTAATGAAAAACTGTTTTTT. This translates into CASRRDSRVLNEKLFF.

The J gene is TRBJ1-1, the V gene TRBV13, with 9 bases matching TRBD1. Germline V gene data show CDR1 as PRHDT and CDR2 as FYEKMQ (reference sequence). This CDR3 is 13 amino acids long. V shed 3 bases and J 7 bases; nucleotides not matched to a gene: 3. CDR3 coding DNA: TGTGCCAGCAGCTTCGGACAGGGGAATGAAGCTTTCTTT. Its translation: CASSFGQGNEAFF.

The gene calls are TRBV5-6 and TRBJ2-7, with D possibly TRBD1 on 6 matching bases. The germline V and J ends were trimmed by 4 bases and 3 bases, with 8 bases remaining between them. Germline V gives CDR1 SGHDT, CDR2 YYEEEE. The length of the CDR3 is 12 residues. In DNA form, the CDR3 reads TGTGCCAGCAGCGTACAGGGCTACGAGCAGTACTTC. Protein sequence: CASSVQGYEQYF.

V is TRBV2 and J is TRBJ1-5; D possibly corresponds to TRBD1 (6 bases). This CDR3 is 12 amino acids long. V was shortened by 7 bases and J by 11 bases, with 15 bases between the two germline ends. CDR1 and CDR2 from the germline V gene are SNHLY and FYNNEI. As DNA, the CDR3 is TGTGCCAGCACGGCACAGGGATGGGCCCAGCATTTT. Translated: CASTAQGWAQHF.

J is TRBJ2-1 and V is TRBV4-1; the match to TRBD2 covers 11 bases. Germline CDR1 MGHRA, CDR2 YSYEKL. CDR3 length: 17 residues. The V and J ends lost 2 bases and 2 bases, in that order; junction bases with no gene match: 5. CDR3 sequence reads: CASSQSSGRSTYNEQFF. The DNA of the CDR3 is TGCGCCAGCAGCCAATCTAGCGGGAGGAGCACCTACAATGAGCAGTTCTTC.

This clone showed up just a few times. The junction and the germline gene differ at one end; a read error may be behind it. Additional DNA sequences in this sample encode the identical CDR3. The chain couples TRBV14 to TRBJ1-5; D remains unclear. Germline CDR1 is SGHDN and CDR2 is FVKESK. This CDR3 has 12 amino acids. The CDR3 is CASSQEGQPQHF. The DNA for the CDR3 is TGTGCCAGCAGTCAAGAGGGTCAGCCCCAGCATTTT.

V usage is TRBV27 and J usage is TRBJ2-1; TRBD2 aligns across 15 bases. V lost 3 bases to trimming and J lost 2 bases; unmatched junction nucleotides: 5. CDR1 and CDR2 from the germline V gene are MNHEY and SMNVEV (reference sequence). The CDR3 runs to 18 residues. CDR3 DNA sequence: TGTGCCAGCAGTTTTATCGGGACTAGCGGGGGGACCTACAATGAGCAGTTCTTC. It yields the protein CASSFIGTSGGTYNEQFF.

The sample holds a few counts of this clone. This chain links TRBV6-5 with TRBJ1-4; D gene ambiguous. CDR3 size: 12 residues. Germline V gene data show CDR1 as MNHEY and CDR2 as SVGAGI. V lost 2 bases and J 5 bases, leaving 3 bases between the germline ends. The CDR3 nucleotides are TGTGCCAGCAGTTACCGGAATGAAAAACTGTTTTTT. It translates to CASSYRNEKLFF.

This clone was counted a single time. The V call is TRBV29-1, the J call TRBJ1-2; D remains ambiguous. Germline V gene lookup returns CDR1 SQVTM and CDR2 ANQGSEA. Trimming pared 0 bases from V and 8 bases from J, leaving 19 bases between. The CDR3 loop spans 15 amino acids. CDR3: CSVEDQLSAGSGYTF. Written as DNA, the CDR3 is TGCAGCGTTGAAGATCAACTCTCCGCCGGAAGCGGCTACACCTTC.

J is TRBJ2-7 and V is TRBV12-2; the table gives TRBD2 as D, unverified against the DNA. TRBV12-2 is classified as a pseudogene. The CDR3 is 17 residues long. CDR3 coding DNA: TGTGCAAGTCGCTGCGAAAAGAAGGGACTAGCGGGAAACGAGCAGTACTTC. It specifies CASRCEKKGLAGNEQYF.

V usage is TRBV5-6 and J usage is TRBJ1-3; no firm D call. Germline V lookup: CDR1 SGHDT, CDR2 YYEEEE. CDR3 length equals 16 residues. The V gene lost 1 base and the J gene lost 2 bases, with 13 bases spanning the gap. The CDR3 loop reads CASSLPAQDPGNTIYF. The DNA for the CDR3 is TGTGCCAGCAGCTTGCCGGCGCAGGACCCTGGAAACACCATATATTTT.